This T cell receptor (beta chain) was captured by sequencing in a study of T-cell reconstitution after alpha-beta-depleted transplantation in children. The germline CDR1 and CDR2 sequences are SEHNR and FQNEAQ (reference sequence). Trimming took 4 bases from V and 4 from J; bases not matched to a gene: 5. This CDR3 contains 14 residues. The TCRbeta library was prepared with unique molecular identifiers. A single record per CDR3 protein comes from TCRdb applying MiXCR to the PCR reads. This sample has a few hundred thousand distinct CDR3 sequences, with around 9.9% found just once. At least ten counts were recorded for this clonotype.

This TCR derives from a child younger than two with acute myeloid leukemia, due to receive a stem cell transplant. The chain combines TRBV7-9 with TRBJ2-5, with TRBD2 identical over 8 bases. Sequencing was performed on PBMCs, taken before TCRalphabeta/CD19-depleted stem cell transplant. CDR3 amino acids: CASSSRGGRETQYF. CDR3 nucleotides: TGTGCCAGCAGCTCTCGGGGGGGCCGAGAGACCCAGTACTTC. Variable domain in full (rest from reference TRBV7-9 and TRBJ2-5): DTGVSQNPRHKITKRGQNVTFRCDPISEHNRLYWYRQTLGQGPEFLTYFQNEAQLEKSRLLSDRFSAERPKGSFSTLEIQRTEQGDSAMYLCASSSRGGRETQYFGPGTRLLVL.